The 13 T cell receptor beta chains reported below all come from one sample, sequenced in a study of cytomegalovirus exposure and HLA in healthy donors. The protocol was immunoSEQ multiplex PCR, while the TCRdb copy is restricted to in-frame clones and leaves out a portion. This table holds 120,000 to 150,000 clones, around nine tenths found once. The sequencing input was PBMCs. Source of these receptors: a man aged 18 to 30 in good health and CMV-seropositive.

This rearrangement joins TRBV4-1 to TRBJ2-1; the D gene is possibly TRBD2 (6 bases). Germline loops: CDR1 MGHRA, CDR2 YSYEKL. Between the trimmed V and J ends, which lost 2 bases and 0 bases, there was a span of 14 bases. The CDR3 loop spans 17 amino acids. CDR3 amino acids: CASSQRIGTPSYNEQFF. The CDR3 bases are TGCGCCAGCAGCCAACGGATCGGGACTCCCTCCTACAATGAGCAGTTCTTC.

The chain couples TRBV7-9 to TRBJ1-3, with D perhaps TRBD1 (5 bases). The CDR3 is 13 residues long. Trimming took 1 base from V and 8 from J, leaving 9 bases between them. CDR1 and CDR2 from the germline V gene are SEHNR and FQNEAQ (reference sequence). The CDR3 DNA sequence: TGTGCCAGCAGCTTAGACGCGGGGGACACCATATATTTT. This sequence encodes CASSLDAGDTIYF.

This chain connects TRBV18 to TRBJ2-1; D unclear. The CDR3 runs 19 residues. CDR1 and CDR2 (germline): KGHSH, LQKENI. The germline V and J ends were trimmed by 0 bases and 9 bases, with 27 bases remaining between them. CDR3 nucleotides: TGTGCCAGCTCACCACCTAATCTGGTCGATCGGTCCGTCTCGGGTGAGCAGTTCTTC. Translated, it gives CASSPPNLVDRSVSGEQFF.

The chain recombines TRBV7-6 with TRBJ1-5; 12 bases match TRBD1. The CDR3 loop spans 18 amino acids. Trimming at V came to 5 bases and at J to 5 bases, leaving 13 bases not matched to a gene. CDR1 SGHVS and CDR2 FNYEAQ come from the germline V gene. The CDR3 DNA reads as TGTGCCAGCAGCCCAAACTCCGGGACAGGGGGCAGTTATCAGCCCCAGCATTTT. Its translation: CASSPNSGTGGSYQPQHF.

The chain uses TRBV6-5 and TRBJ1-2; D might be TRBD1 (5 bases). This CDR3 contains 14 residues. Trimming removed 2 bases at V and 8 bases at J, with 15 bases between. Germline values: CDR1 MNHEY, CDR2 SVGAGI. CDR3 sequence: CASSYTGGAEGYTF. CDR3 bases: TGTGCCAGCAGTTACACCGGAGGGGCTGAAGGCTACACCTTC.

This chain joins TRBV6-6 and TRBJ2-2; D uncertain. Germline V gives CDR1 MNHNY, CDR2 SVGAGI (reference sequence). Trimming took 2 bases from V and 6 from J, leaving 4 bases between them. The CDR3 loop spans 12 amino acids. CDR3 in amino acids: CASSYPAGELFF. The CDR3 DNA is TGTGCCAGCAGTTACCCGGCCGGGGAGCTGTTTTTT.

V gene TRBV6-1 combines with J gene TRBJ2-5, with D perhaps TRBD2 (5 bases). The CDR3 loop spans 14 amino acids. Germline lookup yields CDR1 MNHNS and CDR2 SASEGT. Trimming cost V 6 bases and J 5 bases, with 16 bases left between them. The DNA for the CDR3 is TGTGCCAGCAGCCACGGGGAGATTAGGGAGACCCAGTACTTC. Its protein product is CASSHGEIRETQYF.

This clone was seen more than once but under ten times. The V gene is TRBV19, the J gene TRBJ1-1; 9 bases are shared with TRBD1. The J segment lost 6 bases and the V segment lost 8 bases, leaving 10 bases of the junction unmatched. The germline gives CDR1 LNHDA, CDR2 SQIVND (reference sequence). CDR3 length: 14 residues. The chain's CDR3 is CASEGQGLSAEAFF. Here the CDR3 DNA reads TGTGCCAGTGAGGGACAGGGCCTTTCCGCTGAAGCTTTCTTT.

This chain uses TRBV10-2 with TRBJ2-1; 7 nucleotides agree with TRBD1. CDR3 size: 13 residues. Per the germline V gene, CDR1 is WSHSY and CDR2 is SAAADI. V was clipped by 10 bases and J by 3 bases; unmatched bases: 6. CDR3 coding DNA: TGCGCCACCTCGGCAGGGGGCTACAATGAGCAGTTCTTC. It yields the protein CATSAGGYNEQFF.

This clone was seen once. The V call is TRBV9, the J call TRBJ2-1; 9 bases are a match to TRBD1. After removal of 0 bases from V and 6 bases from J, the junction contained 4 bases not matched to a gene. This CDR3 has 15 residues. In germline, CDR1 is SGDLS, CDR2 YYNGEE. The CDR3 DNA follows: TGTGCCAGCAGCGTAGTACAGGGGGCGCGCAATGAGCAGTTCTTC. Its protein is CASSVVQGARNEQFF.

V and J are TRBV9 and TRBJ2-6; perhaps TRBD2 as D (6 bases). V was cut by 0 bases and J by 0 bases, with 13 bases left in between. This CDR3 region has 18 residues. CDR1 is SGDLS and CDR2 is YYNGEE in the germline V gene. CDR3 nucleotides: TGTGCCAGCAGCGTAGAGCTGCGGGGCGGCTCTGGGGCCAACGTCCTGACTTTC. Its protein is CASSVELRGGSGANVLTF.

Here the CDR3 DNA reads TGTGCCAGCAGCTCCCGTGTCCGAGAGACCCAGTACTTC. Its protein product is CASSSRVRETQYF. The genes are TRBV7-9 and TRBJ2-5, with D hard to call. CDR1 SEHNR and CDR2 FQNEAQ come from the germline V gene (reference sequence). The CDR3 sequence is 13 residues long. V shed 4 bases and J shed 4 bases, with 10 bases lying between them.

This clone turned up a few times. The V call is TRBV10-2, the J call TRBJ2-3, with 8 positions matching TRBD2. There are 13 residues in the CDR3. V dropped 10 bases and J dropped 7; count of bases not matched to a gene: 10. The germline CDR1 and CDR2 sequences are WSHSY and SAAADI. CDR3 region: CATQETSDNTQYF. The DNA of the CDR3 is TGCGCCACCCAAGAGACTAGCGACAATACGCAGTATTTT.